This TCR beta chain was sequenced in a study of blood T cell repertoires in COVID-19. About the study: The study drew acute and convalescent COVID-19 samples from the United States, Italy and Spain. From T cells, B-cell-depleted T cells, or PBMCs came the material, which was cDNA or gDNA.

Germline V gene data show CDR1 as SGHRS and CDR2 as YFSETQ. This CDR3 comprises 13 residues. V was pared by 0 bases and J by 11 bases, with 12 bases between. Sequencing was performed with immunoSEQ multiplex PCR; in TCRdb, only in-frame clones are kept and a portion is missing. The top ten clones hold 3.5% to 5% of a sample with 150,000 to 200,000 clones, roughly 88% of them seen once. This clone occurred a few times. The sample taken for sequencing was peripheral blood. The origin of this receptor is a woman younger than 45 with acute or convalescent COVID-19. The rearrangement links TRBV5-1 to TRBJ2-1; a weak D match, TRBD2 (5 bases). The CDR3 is CASSLAQRSQQFF. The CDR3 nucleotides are TGCGCCAGCAGCTTGGCCCAGCGGTCCCAGCAGTTCTTC. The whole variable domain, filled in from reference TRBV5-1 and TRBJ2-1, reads KAGVTQTPRYLIKTRGQQVTLSCSPISGHRSVSWYQQTPGQGLQFLFEYFSETQRNKGNFPGRFSGRQFSNSRSEMNVSTLELGDSALYLCASSLAQRSQQFFGPGTRLTVL.